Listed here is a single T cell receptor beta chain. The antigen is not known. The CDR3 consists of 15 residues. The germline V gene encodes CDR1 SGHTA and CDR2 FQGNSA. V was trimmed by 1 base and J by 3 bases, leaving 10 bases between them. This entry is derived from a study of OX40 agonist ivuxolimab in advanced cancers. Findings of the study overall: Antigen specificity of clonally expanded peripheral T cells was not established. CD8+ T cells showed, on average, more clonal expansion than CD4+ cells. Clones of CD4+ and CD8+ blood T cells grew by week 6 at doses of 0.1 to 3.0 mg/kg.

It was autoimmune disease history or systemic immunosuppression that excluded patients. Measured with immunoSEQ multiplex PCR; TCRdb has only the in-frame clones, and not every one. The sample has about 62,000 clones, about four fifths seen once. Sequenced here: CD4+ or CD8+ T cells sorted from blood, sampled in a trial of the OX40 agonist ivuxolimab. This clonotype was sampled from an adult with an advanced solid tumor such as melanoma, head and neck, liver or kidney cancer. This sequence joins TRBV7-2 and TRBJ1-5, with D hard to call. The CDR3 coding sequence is TGTGCCAGCAGCTTAGTGTCAGGAGACAATCAGCCCCAGCATTTT. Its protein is CASSLVSGDNQPQHF.